This is a list of T cell receptor beta chains from one sample in a study of shared clonotypes between healthy human individuals. Only in-frame clones appear in the TCRdb table, and some are missing; sequencing was by immunoSEQ multiplex PCR. Here the sample spans some 1 million clones, about 80% being singletons. The specimen sequenced was memory CD4+ T cells sorted from blood. The source of these receptors is a man aged 18 to 29 in good health. CDR3s include the opening cysteine and the closing phenylalanine or tryptophan. A D gene is named only where the DNA matches it firmly. A clone size is listed for some rows: how often the clone was seen (once, few, many), or a class if it is expanded.

TGCGCCAGCAGCCCAGGACAGTATGAAAAACTGTTTTTT CASSPGQYEKLFF NA TRBJ1-4 TRBV5-1 NA
TGTGCCAGCAGTACCCCAGGGGACACTGAAGCTTTCTTT CASSTPGDTEAFF NA TRBJ1-1 TRBV6-5 NA
TGTGCCAGCAGCTTGTACGGGGGAGACTACGAGCAGTACTTC CASSLYGGDYEQYF NA TRBJ2-7 TRBV5-6 NA
TGTGCCAGCAGCCAAGGGGGTCGGGGTAACACAGATACGCAGTATTTT CASSQGGRGNTDTQYF NA TRBJ2-3 TRBV14 NA
TGTGCCAGTAGCGACAGGGGACCTGGGGCCAACGTCCTGACTTTC CASSDRGPGANVLTF NA TRBJ2-6 TRBV19 TRBD1
TGTGCCAGCAGTGAAGCGGGACCTTCTTGGGGCTACGAGCAGTACTTC CASSEAGPSWGYEQYF NA TRBJ2-7 TRBV6-1 NA
TGTGCCAGCAGCCCCCGAGAGGGCGCCGAGCAGTACTTC CASSPREGAEQYF NA TRBJ2-7 TRBV6-6 NA
TGTGCCAGCAGCTTAGGCCCGGGGGTGACAGATACGCAGTATTTT CASSLGPGVTDTQYF NA TRBJ2-3 TRBV7-3 NA
TGTGCCAGCAGCTTAATAGGTTCGCCGACAGGAAGAGATACGCAGTATTTT CASSLIGSPTGRDTQYF NA TRBJ2-3 TRBV11-2 NA
TGCGCCAGCAGCCAAATGGGTTCCGGGGAGCTGTTTTTT CASSQMGSGELFF NA TRBJ2-2 TRBV5-1 NA
TGCGCCAGCAGCTCTAGCGGGGGAGACACCGGGGAGCTGTTTTTT CASSSSGGDTGELFF NA TRBJ2-2 TRBV5-1 TRBD2
TGCGCCAGCAGCCACACTGGCAGCGGGGGCAACACAGATACGCAGTATTTT CASSHTGSGGNTDTQYF NA TRBJ2-3 TRBV4-1 TRBD2
TGTGCCAGTAGTTGGGGCCCCGGCTACACCTTC CASSWGPGYTF NA TRBJ1-2 TRBV19 NA
TGTGCTAGTGGGGGGACAGGGTTGTATGGCTACACCTTC CASGGTGLYGYTF NA TRBJ1-2 TRBV12-5 TRBD1
TGTGCCAGCAGTTACGCCAGGGTTGGCACTGAAGCTTTCTTT CASSYARVGTEAFF NA TRBJ1-1 TRBV6-5 NA
TGCAGCGTTCCCGTGAACACTGAAGCTTTCTTT CSVPVNTEAFF NA TRBJ1-1 TRBV29-1 NA
TGTGCCAGTAGTATAAGACTAGCGGAATCTTCCTACGAGCAGTACTTC CASSIRLAESSYEQYF NA TRBJ2-7 TRBV19 TRBD2
TGTGCCTCCCGACAGGATCCTAACACTGAAGCTTTCTTT CASRQDPNTEAFF NA TRBJ1-1 TRBV10-3 NA
TGTGCCAGCAGCCCCCGTGGAGGCGGGAGGTCGTCAGAGCAGTACTTC CASSPRGGGRSSEQYF few TRBJ2-7 TRBV9 TRBD2
TGTGCCAGCAGTTTAAGGGGATTCTTCACAGATACGCAGTATTTT CASSLRGFFTDTQYF NA TRBJ2-3 TRBV27 NA
TGTGCCAGCAGTTACCGTGGCAGCACAGATACGCAGTATTTT CASSYRGSTDTQYF NA TRBJ2-3 TRBV28 NA
TGTGCCAGCAGCTTAAGCCTAGCGGGCGACAATGAGCAGTTCTTC CASSLSLAGDNEQFF NA TRBJ2-1 TRBV7-2 TRBD2
TGTGCCAGCAGCTCAGGTCTCCTAGGCTACACCTTC CASSSGLLGYTF NA TRBJ1-2 TRBV5-4 NA
TGTGCCAGCTCACGGACTTTTGCGGGAGGCAATCAGCCCCAGCATTTT CASSRTFAGGNQPQHF NA TRBJ1-5 TRBV18 NA
TGTGCCAGCAGAAGAGACAGCTACGAGCAGTACTTC CASRRDSYEQYF NA TRBJ2-7 TRBV2 NA
TGTGCCAGTAGCCTACTGAACCAGCAGGGGGCCGAGCAGTACTTC CASSLLNQQGAEQYF NA TRBJ2-7 TRBV19 TRBD1
TGTGCCAGCAGCGAGAGGGGCGGAAACTATGGCTACACCTTC CASSERGGNYGYTF NA TRBJ1-2 TRBV9 NA
TGTGCCAGCAGCCCCCGACAGGGGGCCCTTTTCGGGGCTTTCTTT CASSPRQGALFGAFF NA TRBJ1-1 TRBV4-2 TRBD1
TGTGCCAGTACTGCGACCAGCGTCTCCTACGAGCAGTACTTC CASTATSVSYEQYF NA TRBJ2-7 TRBV6-6 NA
TGTGCCAGCAGCTTATCGGACGGACTAGCGGGGAACAATGAGCAGTTCTTC CASSLSDGLAGNNEQFF NA TRBJ2-1 TRBV11-2 TRBD2
TGTGCCAGCAGTCTAGGACAGGGGGCTGGCTACACCTTC CASSLGQGAGYTF NA TRBJ1-2 TRBV2 TRBD1
TGCGCCAGCACCCCGGGACAGATAAACTATGGCTACACCTTC CASTPGQINYGYTF NA TRBJ1-2 TRBV10-2 TRBD1
TGTGCCAGCTCACCACCCTCCGACAGGGGATATCAGCCCCAGCATTTT CASSPPSDRGYQPQHF once TRBJ1-5 TRBV18 TRBD1
TGTGCCAGCAGCTTTTCAATGACCGAGCAGTACTTC CASSFSMTEQYF once TRBJ2-7 TRBV7-9 NA
TGTGCCAGCAGTAGCGGGAGCCCCTCCCTCAATGAGCAGTTCTTC CASSSGSPSLNEQFF once TRBJ2-1 TRBV27 TRBD2
TGTGCCAGCAGCTTAGATCTCGGGGGGACGGGGGAAAAACTGTTTTTT CASSLDLGGTGEKLFF NA TRBJ1-4 TRBV11-2 NA
TGTGCCAGCAGCCAAGGTCCCGCGAGCGGGGTTTTCAATGAGCAGTTCTTC CASSQGPASGVFNEQFF NA TRBJ2-1 TRBV4-2 TRBD2
TGTGCCAGCAGCTTGGGCGAGGGAGTTGGGGGCTACACCTTC CASSLGEGVGGYTF NA TRBJ1-2 TRBV5-6 NA
TGTGCCAGCAGCCCCTCCCGGGGGGTAGCGGGGCCCCAAGAGACCCAGTACTTC CASSPSRGVAGPQETQYF NA TRBJ2-5 TRBV9 TRBD2
TGTGCCAGCAGTTACGTGCTAGCGGGTTACAATGAGCAGTTCTTC CASSYVLAGYNEQFF NA TRBJ2-1 TRBV6-5 TRBD2
TGTGCCAGCAGCCACGGGGGGGCTAGCGGGGCGGCAGATACGCAGTATTTT CASSHGGASGAADTQYF NA TRBJ2-3 TRBV11-3 TRBD2
TGTGCCACGCGCCGGGGGCTAGCGTCAGATACGCAGTATTTT CATRRGLASDTQYF NA TRBJ2-3 TRBV5-8 NA
TGTGCCAGTAGTATACAGGCGGCTAATGAAAAACTGTTTTTT CASSIQAANEKLFF NA TRBJ1-4 TRBV19 NA
TGTGCCACCAGCGAACTAGCGGGGGGGTTAGGGTACGAGCAGTACTTC CATSELAGGLGYEQYF NA TRBJ2-7 TRBV15 TRBD2
TGTGCCAGCAGTGAAACCTTTTGGGGCGGGGAGCTGTTTTTT CASSETFWGGELFF NA TRBJ2-2 TRBV6-1 NA
TGTGCCAGCAGCTTGGGGACAGTGAATTCACCCCTCCACTTT CASSLGTVNSPLHF once TRBJ1-6 TRBV11-1 TRBD1
TGTGCCAGCAGTGAAGGGTACAACTTGAACACTGAAGCTTTCTTT CASSEGYNLNTEAFF NA TRBJ1-1 TRBV6-1 NA
TGTGCCAGCCGCTCCCGAAGGGATGGGACCCAGTACTTC CASRSRRDGTQYF many TRBJ2-5 TRBV2 NA
TGTGCCAGCAGCTTAGGAGGGAGGTGGGGAACTGAAGCTTTCTTT CASSLGGRWGTEAFF NA TRBJ1-1 TRBV7-9 NA
TGCGCCAGCAGCCAAGATGCGAGAGAGCAGTATTTT CASSQDAREQYF NA TRBJ2-3 TRBV4-3 NA
TGTGCCACGAAAGCACGGGGGGGCGGGACAGATACGCAGTATTTT CATKARGGGTDTQYF NA TRBJ2-3 TRBV6-5 TRBD2
TGTGCCAGCAGTCCAGTAGCGGGGGGATCCTACGAGCAGTACTTC CASSPVAGGSYEQYF NA TRBJ2-7 TRBV27 TRBD2